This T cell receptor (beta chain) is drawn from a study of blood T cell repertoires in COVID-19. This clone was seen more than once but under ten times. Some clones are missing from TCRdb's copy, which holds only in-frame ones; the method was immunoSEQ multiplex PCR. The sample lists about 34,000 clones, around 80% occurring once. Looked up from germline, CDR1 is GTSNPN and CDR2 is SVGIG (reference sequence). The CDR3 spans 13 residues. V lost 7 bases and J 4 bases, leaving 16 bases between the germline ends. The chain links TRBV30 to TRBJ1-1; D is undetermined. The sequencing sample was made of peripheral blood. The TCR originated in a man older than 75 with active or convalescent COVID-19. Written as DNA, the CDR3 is TGTGCCTCAATGACTCCCCGGAGCACTGAAGCTTTCTTT. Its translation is CASMTPRSTEAFF.